A selection of T cell receptor beta chains follows, all from one sample in a study of blood T cell repertoires in COVID-19. Data came from immunoSEQ multiplex PCR; TCRdb stores just in-frame clones and leaves some out. The table includes about 180,000 clones, about 85% detected once. Material: peripheral blood. These receptors all stem from a man older than 75 with COVID-19, enrolled during active disease. The CDR3 runs from the conserved cysteine through the conserved F or W. A D gene is named only where the DNA matches it firmly. Clone sizes are given selectively: once, few, many, or a class where the clone is expanded.

clone size	D gene	J gene	V gene	CDR3 protein	CDR3 DNA
-	TRBD2	TRBJ2-1	TRBV7-8	CASSFSGGAGVEQFF	TGTGCCAGCAGTTTTAGCGGGGGGGCCGGGGTTGAGCAGTTCTTC
-	TRBD1	TRBJ1-4	TRBV18	CASSPQGAPTNEKLFF	TGTGCCAGCTCACCACAGGGGGCCCCAACTAATGAAAAACTGTTTTTT
-	TRBD1	TRBJ2-1	TRBV9	CASGYSGTGTNEQFF	TGTGCCAGCGGATATTCCGGGACAGGGACCAATGAGCAGTTCTTC
-	-	TRBJ1-2	TRBV6-2/TRBV6-3	CASSYSTGGESYTF	TGTGCCAGCAGTTACTCGACAGGCGGAGAGAGCTACACCTTC
-	-	TRBJ1-5	TRBV10-1	CASSRGSNQPQHF	TGCGCCAGCAGCAGGGGAAGCAATCAGCCCCAGCATTTT
-	TRBD2	TRBJ2-1	TRBV5-1	CASSPGVAGAYEQFF	TGCGCCAGCAGCCCCGGGGTAGCGGGGGCCTATGAGCAGTTCTTC
-	-	TRBJ1-1	TRBV2	CASSWAGDGTEAFF	TGTGCCAGCAGTTGGGCAGGGGATGGCACTGAAGCTTTCTTT
-	-	TRBJ2-2	TRBV18	CASSRAGNANTGELFF	TGTGCCAGCTCACGTGCAGGAAACGCGAACACCGGGGAGCTGTTTTTT
-	-	TRBJ1-4	TRBV5-1	CASSLVPGEEKLFF	TGCGCCAGCAGCTTGGTACCAGGGGAGGAAAAACTGTTTTTT
few	TRBD1	TRBJ1-6	TRBV18	CASSVLDRVNSPLHF	TGTGCCAGCTCAGTCCTGGACAGGGTCAATTCACCCCTCCACTTT
-	-	TRBJ1-2	TRBV6-5	CASRTDSLLVYTF	TGTGCCAGCAGAACGGACAGCTTGTTAGTCTACACCTTC
-	TRBD1	TRBJ1-2	TRBV4-2	CASSPGQGPYGYTF	TGTGCCAGCAGCCCCGGACAGGGGCCTTATGGCTACACCTTC
-	-	TRBJ2-1	TRBV27	CASSSPVRTAYNEQFF	TGTGCCAGCAGTTCGCCAGTGCGGACAGCCTACAATGAGCAGTTCTTC
-	TRBD1	TRBJ1-3	TRBV5-8	CASSRDRKFSGNTIYF	TGTGCCAGCAGCCGGGACAGGAAATTTAGTGGAAACACCATATATTTT
-	-	TRBJ1-6	TRBV3-1/TRBV3-2	CASSHLAGMGYNSPLHF	TGTGCCAGCAGCCATCTGGCGGGGATGGGTTATAATTCACCCCTCCACTTT
-	TRBD2	TRBJ2-5	TRBV5-4	CASSSKRGGGETQYF	TGTGCCAGCAGCTCAAAGCGGGGGGGCGGGGAGACCCAGTACTTC
-	TRBD1	TRBJ1-1	TRBV2	CASSTSGTGLTEAFF	TGTGCCAGCAGCACCTCCGGGACAGGGTTAACTGAAGCTTTCTTT
-	-	TRBJ2-1	TRBV7-9	CASSLSRYGEQFF	TGTGCCAGCAGCTTATCCCGCTACGGTGAGCAGTTCTTC
-	-	TRBJ1-2	TRBV5-6	CASSLGPGTYGYTF	TGTGCCAGCAGCTTGGGACCGGGTACCTATGGCTACACCTTC
-	-	TRBJ2-5	TRBV24-1	CATSDGRGWGETQYF	TGTGCCACCAGTGATGGCCGGGGGTGGGGAGAGACCCAGTACTTC
-	-	TRBJ1-2	TRBV5-4	CASSPKNRLSNYGYTF	TGTGCCAGCAGCCCCAAAAACAGGTTGAGCAACTATGGCTACACCTTC
-	-	TRBJ1-5	TRBV12-5	CASGLGGTSNQPQHF	TGTGCTAGTGGTTTGGGCGGGACGAGCAATCAGCCCCAGCATTTT
-	-	TRBJ1-4	TRBV4-1	CASSLGDRTNEKLFF	TGCGCCAGCAGCCTAGGAGACAGAACTAATGAAAAACTGTTTTTT
-	-	TRBJ1-1	TRBV27	CASSSDTEAFF	TGTGCCAGCAGTTCGGACACTGAAGCTTTCTTT
once	-	TRBJ2-3	TRBV2	CASTWATDTQYF	TGTGCCAGCACTTGGGCTACCGATACGCAGTATTTT
-	-	TRBJ2-6	TRBV2	CASSESPPYSGANVLTF	TGTGCCAGCAGTGAAAGCCCCCCGTACTCTGGGGCCAACGTCCTGACTTTC
-	-	TRBJ1-5	TRBV6-5	CASKRGTGRNQPQHF	TGTGCCAGCAAGAGGGGAACAGGGCGCAATCAGCCCCAGCATTTT
-	TRBD1	TRBJ1-4	TRBV10-3	CAISDDRVREKLFF	TGTGCCATCAGTGACGACAGGGTTAGGGAGAAACTGTTTTTT